Sequencing of this T cell receptor (beta chain) was carried out in a study of T cell responses to AZD1222 COVID-19 vaccine. As concerns this clone: Its target is not known.

The study, taken as a whole, reports: Among vaccine-associated CD4 TCRs, coverage spanned spike, with dominance at 160-218 and 743-854. Females outnumbered males among donors, who were mostly white British; clonal diversity was possibly underestimated.

Generated by immunoSEQ multiplex PCR, the TCRdb table keeps only in-frame clones and is missing some. The table lists roughly 100,000 clones, about nine tenths of them singletons, with roughly 5% in the top ten. V lost 5 bases to trimming and J lost 7 bases, with 18 bases between them. The CDR3 consists of 16 residues. Germline lookup yields CDR1 MNHEY and CDR2 SVGEGT. This specimen was peripheral blood, taken on day 0 of AZD1222 vaccination. This sequence joins TRBV6-2 or TRBV6-3 and TRBJ1-6; a possible D gene is TRBD1 (6 bases). The clonotype was recovered from an adult in good health. CDR3 in amino acids: CASSNYRDTKNSPLHF. For the CDR3, the DNA is TGTGCCAGCAGTAATTACCGGGACACTAAAAATTCACCCCTCCACTTT.